The 32 T cell receptor beta chains given below trace back to one sample, sequenced in a study of T cell responses to AZD1222 COVID-19 vaccine. Profiled with immunoSEQ multiplex PCR; TCRdb holds only in-frame clones, not every one. Seen here are about 69,000 clones, over 65% observed once, and the top ten hold around 25%. This sample comprised peripheral blood, obtained 28 days after the second AZD1222 dose. The receptors come from an adult who received the AZD1222 COVID-19 vaccine.

The chain combines TRBV6-2 or TRBV6-3 with TRBJ1-4; TRBD1 might be the D (6 bases). Per the germline V gene, CDR1 is MNHEY and CDR2 is SVGEGT. The CDR3 sequence is 15 residues long. Trimming pared 3 bases from V and 6 bases from J, leaving 14 bases between. CDR3 DNA: TGTGCCAGCAGTTATAACGGACAGATAGATGAAAAACTGTTTTTT. Translated: CASSYNGQIDEKLFF.

V usage is TRBV14 and J usage is TRBJ2-1; 9 bases are shared with TRBD2. The CDR3 sequence is 19 residues long. Germline CDR1 reads SGHDN; CDR2 reads FVKESK. With 2 bases clipped from V and 4 bases from J, the junction kept 15 bases outside the gene matches. For the CDR3, the DNA is TGTGCCAGCAGCCAATACGTCGGGGCCTCTAGCGGGACTTACAATGAGCAGTTCTTC. It encodes CASSQYVGASSGTYNEQFF.

The chain links TRBV18 to TRBJ1-3, with D possibly matching TRBD1 (5 bases). The CDR3 has 16 amino acids. The V gene lost 3 bases and the J gene lost 0 bases, with 12 bases spanning the gap. From germline, CDR1 is KGHSH and CDR2 LQKENI. The CDR3 spells CASSPGRGNSGNTIYF. The CDR3 region has the DNA TGTGCCAGCTCACCTGGAAGGGGCAACTCTGGAAACACCATATATTTT.

The chain joins TRBV12-3 or TRBV12-4 to TRBJ2-7, with D perhaps being TRBD1 or TRBD2 (6 bases each). The CDR3 totals 12 residues. The V gene lost 5 bases and the J gene lost 6 bases, with 11 bases spanning the gap. The CDR3 DNA follows: TGTGCCAGCAGTCAGGGGAGGCCCGAGCAGTACTTC. Its protein product is CASSQGRPEQYF.

J is TRBJ1-1 and V is TRBV5-1, with no clear D. V dropped 3 bases and J dropped 3 bases, with 15 bases sitting between them. Germline V CDR1 and CDR2: SGHRS, YFSETQ. The CDR3 sequence is 15 residues long. The CDR3 DNA reads TGCGCCAGCAGCTCCAATTCCCCACCACACACTGAAGCTTTCTTT. Residues: CASSSNSPPHTEAFF.

CDR3 nucleotides: TGTGCCAGCAAGGTTCTTACTACTGGAAACACCATATATTTT. Protein product: CASKVLTTGNTIYF. V gene TRBV27 combines with J gene TRBJ1-3; D not resolved. V was clipped by 7 bases and J by 2 bases, with 12 bases between them. CDR3 size: 14 residues. Germline assignment: CDR1 MNHEY and CDR2 SMNVEV (reference sequence).

V gene TRBV19 combines with J gene TRBJ1-1, with 8 bases identical to TRBD1. CDR1 is LNHDA, CDR2 SQIVND, per germline (reference sequence). Germline trimming cut 3 bases from V and 1 base from J; bases unmatched to any gene: 1. The CDR3 runs 14 residues. CDR3 region: CASSMQGANTEAFF. The CDR3 DNA is TGTGCCAGTAGTATGCAGGGGGCGAACACTGAAGCTTTCTTT.

This sequence joins TRBV19 and TRBJ1-1; D not certain. V shed 7 bases and J shed 4 bases, with 19 bases lying between them. This CDR3 spans 15 amino acids. The germline CDR1 and CDR2 sequences are LNHDA and SQIVND (reference sequence). CDR3 coding DNA: TGTGCCAGTAAAGTATCCCAGACCGGGATCACTGAAGCTTTCTTT. It codes for CASKVSQTGITEAFF.

CDR3 nucleotides: TGTGCCAGCAGCCAAGAGGGGGGCACCTACGAGCAGTACTTC. Its translation: CASSQEGGTYEQYF. The chain employs TRBV3-1 (or the pseudogene TRBV3-2) and TRBJ2-7, with D possibly called TRBD1 or TRBD2 (6 bases each). This CDR3 is built from 14 residues. Trimming stripped 0 bases from V and 2 bases from J, with 8 bases between. Germline lookup yields CDR1 LGHDT and CDR2 YNNKEL (reference sequence).

The rearrangement uses TRBV27 and TRBJ1-5, with TRBD1 identical over 8 bases. The CDR3 has 16 residues. V shed 2 bases and J 2 bases; nucleotides not matched to a gene: 5. Germline values: CDR1 MNHEY, CDR2 SMNVEV (reference sequence). CDR3 loop: CASSLNPTGGNQPQHF. The CDR3 DNA follows: TGTGCCAGCAGTTTAAACCCGACAGGGGGCAATCAGCCCCAGCATTTT.

This clone came up a few times. The gene calls are TRBV14 and TRBJ2-2; D is undetermined. The germline V and J ends were trimmed by 0 bases and 4 bases, with 9 bases remaining between them. The CDR3 covers 15 residues. Germline V gene lookup returns CDR1 SGHDN and CDR2 FVKESK. CDR3: CASSQDTGPTGELFF. The DNA of the CDR3 is TGTGCCAGCAGCCAAGATACTGGCCCCACCGGGGAGCTGTTTTTT. Full variable domain (rest looked up from reference TRBV14 and TRBJ2-2): EAGVTQFPSHSVIEKGQTVTLRCDPISGHDNLYWYRRVMGKEIKFLLHFVKESKQDESGMPNNRFLAERTGGTYSTLKVQPAELEDSGVYFCASSQDTGPTGELFFGEGSRLTVL.

This sequence joins TRBV5-1 and TRBJ1-1, with D unresolved. Trimming removed 4 bases from V and 5 bases from J, with 12 bases in between. CDR3 size: 13 residues. In germline, CDR1 is SGHRS, CDR2 YFSETQ. CDR3: CASSPLLGTEAFF. CDR3 DNA: TGCGCCAGCAGCCCCTTACTTGGGACTGAAGCTTTCTTT.

V gene TRBV18 combines with J gene TRBJ1-2; D not certain. The CDR3 is 17 amino acids. Germline V gene sequence: CDR1 KGHSH, CDR2 LQKENI. V lost 3 bases, J lost 6 bases, and 23 bases lay in between. The CDR3 sequence is CASSPRALGNLFNGYTF. DNA for the CDR3: TGTGCCAGCTCACCCCGGGCCCTGGGAAACCTCTTCAATGGCTACACCTTC.

In its sample, this clone was seen a few times. The chain combines TRBV7-3 with TRBJ1-2, with 10 bases lining up with TRBD1. CDR3 length equals 13 residues. CDR1 and CDR2 from the germline V gene are SGHTA and FQGTGA. The V and J ends lost 2 bases and 8 bases, in that order; junction bases with no gene match: 2. As DNA, the CDR3 is TGTGCCAGCAGCTTAGGACAGGGGGGCGGCTACACCTTC. As protein: CASSLGQGGGYTF.

J is TRBJ1-1 and V is TRBV18; 8 positions agree with TRBD1. V gave up 3 bases and J gave up 3 bases; unmatched junction bases: 9. In germline, CDR1 is KGHSH, CDR2 LQKENI. The CDR3 runs to 16 residues. Written as DNA, the CDR3 is TGTGCCAGCTCACCGGGTTTGTCAGGGGGCTACACTGAAGCTTTCTTT. Amino acid sequence: CASSPGLSGGYTEAFF.

V usage is TRBV30 and J usage is TRBJ1-3; D is possibly TRBD1 (5 bases). The CDR3 loop spans 14 amino acids. Looked up from germline, CDR1 is GTSNPN and CDR2 is SVGIG (reference sequence). Trimming removed 5 bases at V and 8 bases at J, with 19 bases between. For the CDR3, the DNA is TGTGCCTGGGAACCCGGGACGGCAGTGGACACCATATATTTT. It codes for CAWEPGTAVDTIYF.

This sequence joins TRBV12-3 or TRBV12-4 and TRBJ2-7; no clear D. Trimming removed 1 base at V and 6 bases at J, with 7 bases between. The CDR3 extends over 12 amino acids. CDR3 in amino acids: CASSLVGFEQYF. The CDR3 region has the DNA TGTGCCAGCAGTTTAGTAGGGTTCGAGCAGTACTTC.

The V and J genes are TRBV19 and TRBJ2-3, with 8 nucleotides matching TRBD2. V trimming: 3 bases; J trimming: 1 base; junction bases outside the gene matches: 0. The CDR3 sequence is 14 residues long. Germline CDR1 is LNHDA and CDR2 is SQIVND (reference sequence). The CDR3 coding sequence is TGTGCCAGTAGTATTAGCGGGGGCACAGATACGCAGTATTTT. It encodes CASSISGGTDTQYF.

The rearrangement joins TRBV9 to TRBJ1-5; D gene unclear. The V gene's germline CDR1 is SGDLS and CDR2 YYNGEE. V gave up 4 bases and J gave up 6 bases, with 14 bases separating them. The CDR3 runs 14 residues. CDR3 sequence reads: CASSPGLSPQPQHF. CDR3 nucleotide sequence: TGTGCCAGCAGCCCCGGCCTTAGTCCTCAGCCCCAGCATTTT.

The chain joins TRBV4-2 to TRBJ2-1; D gene unclear. CDR1 is LGHNA, CDR2 YNFKEQ, per germline. The CDR3 runs to 11 residues. Between the trimmed V and J ends, which lost 4 bases and 9 bases, there was a span of 7 bases. CDR3 sequence: CASSLLSEQFF. Written as DNA, the CDR3 is TGTGCCAGCAGCCTCCTCAGTGAGCAGTTCTTC.

V and J are TRBV2 and TRBJ2-3; TRBD2 is a possible D gene (6 bases). Trimming pared 5 bases from V and 1 base from J, leaving 10 bases between. The CDR3 loop spans 14 amino acids. CDR1 is SNHLY and CDR2 is FYNNEI in the germline V gene. The CDR3 sequence is CASSSAGRTDTQYF. For the CDR3, the DNA is TGTGCCAGCAGTTCGGCGGGACGCACAGATACGCAGTATTTT.

This clone was seen only once. The V call is TRBV9, the J call TRBJ1-5, with D unresolved. Germline CDR1 reads SGDLS; CDR2 reads YYNGEE. Trimming removed 0 bases at V and 7 bases at J, with 8 bases between. The CDR3 contains 13 residues. The CDR3 loop is CASSVDNVQPQHF. For the CDR3, the DNA is TGTGCCAGCAGCGTAGATAACGTCCAGCCCCAGCATTTT.

The chain carries TRBV5-4 and TRBJ1-6, with D perhaps matching TRBD1 (5 bases). V lost 4 bases, J lost 6 bases, and 14 bases lay in between. The CDR3 runs 15 residues. In germline, CDR1 is SGHNT, CDR2 YYREEE (reference sequence). DNA for the CDR3: TGTGCCAGCAGCAAAGAGGACACCCTTAATTCACCCCTCCACTTT. It yields the protein CASSKEDTLNSPLHF.

V gene TRBV12-3 or TRBV12-4 combines with J gene TRBJ1-2; 10 bases are a match to TRBD1. The CDR3 length is 13 residues. V shed 8 bases, J shed 3 bases, and the junction held 3 bases outside the gene matches. CDR3 protein: CASSDRGDYGYTF. In nucleotides, the CDR3 is TGTGCCAGCTCGGACAGGGGGGACTATGGCTACACCTTC.

The chain combines TRBV27 with TRBJ1-2, with D maybe TRBD1 (6 bases). Trimming took off 10 bases at V and 8 bases at J, with 20 bases between the two ends. CDR1 MNHEY and CDR2 SMNVEV come from the germline V gene (reference sequence). The CDR3 totals 13 residues. In nucleotides, the CDR3 is TGTGCCACCAAACGGACAGTTGGGAGAGGCTACACCTTC. As protein: CATKRTVGRGYTF.

The rearrangement links TRBV2 to TRBJ2-7; 7 bases agree with TRBD1. This CDR3 has 13 residues. V dropped 6 bases and J dropped 7; count of bases not matched to a gene: 9. Germline V CDR1 and CDR2: SNHLY, FYNNEI. The DNA for the CDR3 is TGTGCCAGCAGCGTGGGACAGTTTGGGGAGCAGTACTTC. It is translated as CASSVGQFGEQYF.

The chain joins TRBV2 to TRBJ1-1; D perhaps matches TRBD1 (5 bases). The CDR3 is 15 amino acids. The V gene lost 10 bases and the J gene lost 1 base, with 19 bases spanning the gap. Germline loops: CDR1 SNHLY, CDR2 FYNNEI. The CDR3 DNA sequence: TGTGCCACCACCGTCACCCCCGGGGCGAACACTGAAGCTTTCTTT. As protein: CATTVTPGANTEAFF.

This chain uses TRBV2 with TRBJ2-1, with 8 positions matching TRBD1. V lost 7 bases, J lost 4 bases, and 6 bases stayed unmatched. This CDR3 has 14 amino acids. CDR1 SNHLY and CDR2 FYNNEI come from the germline V gene. The chain's CDR3 is CASTPTGAYNEQFF. The CDR3 DNA reads TGTGCCAGCACCCCGACAGGGGCATACAATGAGCAGTTCTTC. Together with reference TRBV2 and TRBJ2-1, the CDR3 gives the full variable domain: EPEVTQTPSHQVTQMGQEVILRCVPISNHLYFYWYRQILGQKVEFLVSFYNNEISEKSEIFDDQFSVERPDGSNFTLKIRSTKLEDSAMYFCASTPTGAYNEQFFGPGTRLTVL.

J is TRBJ1-1 and V is TRBV6-5; D remains ambiguous. This CDR3 has 15 residues. The V end lost 0 bases, the J end lost 0 bases, and 8 bases lay between the germline ends. From germline, CDR1 is MNHEY and CDR2 SVGAGI. The CDR3: CASSYSAVLNTEAFF. The CDR3 region has the DNA TGTGCCAGCAGTTACTCGGCAGTACTGAACACTGAAGCTTTCTTT.

V gene TRBV2 combines with J gene TRBJ1-1, with D unresolved. The CDR3 runs to 11 residues. V was clipped by 7 bases and J by 5 bases, with 8 bases between them. Germline V gene lookup returns CDR1 SNHLY and CDR2 FYNNEI. CDR3 sequence: CASIIGTEAFF. The CDR3 nucleotides read TGTGCCAGCATTATTGGGACTGAAGCTTTCTTT.

This chain connects TRBV29-1 to TRBJ1-2, with 7 positions matching TRBD1. V lost 6 bases to trimming and J lost 10 bases; unmatched junction nucleotides: 8. This CDR3 is built from 11 residues. CDR1 is SQVTM and CDR2 is ANQGSEA in the germline V gene. The CDR3 DNA reads as TGCAGCGTCCGACAGGGTCCCTTCTACACCTTC. Its translation is CSVRQGPFYTF. The entire variable domain, with the rest obtained from reference TRBV29-1 and TRBJ1-2, is as follows: SAVISQKPSRDICQRGTSLTIQCQVDSQVTMMFWYRQQPGQSLTLIATANQGSEATYESGFVIDKFPISRPNLTFSTLTVSNMSPEDSSIYLCSVRQGPFYTFGSGTRLTVV.

The rearrangement joins TRBV27 to TRBJ1-1, with D unclear. The CDR3 runs to 17 residues. V was shortened by 3 bases and J by 0 bases, with 17 bases between the two germline ends. Germline loops: CDR1 MNHEY, CDR2 SMNVEV (reference sequence). CDR3 protein: CASSFLASGGVNTEAFF. The CDR3 nucleotides are TGTGCCAGCAGTTTCCTTGCGTCTGGCGGCGTGAACACTGAAGCTTTCTTT.